These 25 T cell receptor beta chains were sequenced from one sample in a study of CD4 and CD8 cells across lung adenocarcinoma regions. TCRdb passed the PCR reads through MiXCR, listing each CDR3 protein once. This table holds approximately 24,000 distinct CDR3 sequences, approximately 53% found once. Sequenced input: CD8+ T cells from the center of a lung tumor. The receptors derive from a male donor with lung adenocarcinoma. The CD4 and CD8 labels of this study may be unreliable.

The rearrangement joins TRBV24-1 to TRBJ2-1, with a weak D call TRBD1 (6 bases). The J call may be incorrect, as the DNA end agrees better with TRBJ2-7. CDR1 and CDR2 (germline): KGHDR, SFDVKD. The length of the CDR3 is 14 residues. The CDR3 bases are TGTGCCACCAGTGATTCCAGGGGCTTAGGAGAGCAGTACTTC. This encodes CATSDSRGLGEQYF.

The chain links TRBV10-1 to TRBJ2-3, with D unclear. The DNA matches TRBJ2-7 better at its end, which makes the J call doubtful. CDR3 length: 14 amino acids. The V gene's germline CDR1 is WNHNN and CDR2 SYGVQD (reference sequence). DNA of the CDR3: TGCGCCAGCACGGGCCTGTATGCCACAAACACGCAGTACTTC. Its translation: CASTGLYATNTQYF.

This chain connects TRBV30 to TRBJ2-5; tentatively, D is TRBD2 (6 bases). The J call may be incorrect, as the DNA end agrees better with TRBJ2-7. From germline, CDR1 is GTSNPN and CDR2 SVGIG (reference sequence). This CDR3 spans 13 amino acids. The CDR3 spells CAWSVIRGGEQYF. The CDR3 DNA reads as TGTGCCTGGAGTGTTATAAGGGGAGGCGAGCAGTACTTC.

This clonotype was counted ten times or more. The chain combines TRBV6-1 with TRBJ2-3, with TRBD2 as a possible D gene (5 bases). Trimming left V 5 bases short and J 0 bases short, with 6 bases between. Germline lookup yields CDR1 MNHNS and CDR2 SASEGT. The CDR3 consists of 13 residues. The CDR3 DNA reads as TGTGCCAGCAGTCGGGAAAGCACAGATACGCAGTATTTT. Amino acids: CASSRESTDTQYF.

The CDR3 protein is CASGRRAGTETEKLYF. The CDR3 nucleotides read TGTGCCTCAGGAAGGAGGGCAGGGACTGAAACCGAGAAGCTGTATTTT. This chain joins TRBV10-3 and TRBJ2-3, with D tentatively TRBD2 (6 bases). The CDR3 totals 16 residues. Germline V lookup: CDR1 ENHRY, CDR2 SYGVKD. Trimming stripped 11 bases from V and 14 bases from J, with 35 bases between.

This clonotype has only one observation. This chain joins TRBV6-5 and TRBJ2-5; tentative D call: TRBD2 (5 bases). With 5 bases removed from V and 11 bases from J, the gap between germline ends came to 15 bases. Germline assignment: CDR1 MNHEY and CDR2 SVGAGI. The CDR3 is 12 residues long. DNA for the CDR3: TGTGCCAGCAGTACTAGGTTTGGGGAGCAGTACTTC. Translating gives CASSTRFGEQYF.

This clonotype is labeled as medium-sized (0.01 to 0.1%). The rearrangement joins TRBV6-1 to TRBJ2-1, with TRBD2 matching 13 bases. CDR1 is MNHNS, CDR2 SASEGT, per germline. The ends lost 6 bases at V and 3 bases at J; junction bases unmatched: 5. The CDR3 is made up of 16 amino acids. CDR3 coding DNA: TGTGCCAGCAGGCGGACTAGCGGGAGATTCTACAATGAGCAGTTCTTC. The encoded protein is CASRRTSGRFYNEQFF.

This clonotype was found many times. V gene TRBV7-2 combines with J gene TRBJ2-1, with TRBD1 as a possible D gene (5 bases). Gene TRBJ2-7 matches the end of the DNA better, so the J call may be wrong. This CDR3 spans 15 amino acids. CDR1 SGHTA and CDR2 FQGNSA come from the germline V gene. The CDR3 sequence: CASSVRSGRAQEQYF. The CDR3 DNA follows: TGTGCCAGCAGCGTTAGGTCGGGCAGGGCTCAAGAGCAGTACTTC.

By share, this clonotype counts as medium-sized. CDR3 in DNA: TGTGCCAGCAGTGCCCCGGGACTAGCGGGGGGGAATCCCTACGAGCAGTACTTC. Its protein product is CASSAPGLAGGNPYEQYF. The chain carries TRBV6-1 and TRBJ2-7; 16 nucleotides line up with TRBD2. The germline V gene has CDR1 MNHNS and CDR2 SASEGT. V was pared by 4 bases and J by 2 bases, with 8 bases of the junction left unmatched. CDR3 length equals 18 residues.

The chain combines TRBV10-2 with TRBJ2-3, with D tentatively TRBD2 (5 bases). The CDR3 extends over 12 amino acids. Germline V lookup: CDR1 WSHSY, CDR2 SAAADI. The germline V and J ends were trimmed by 2 bases and 11 bases, with 11 bases remaining between them. CDR3 in amino acids: CASSEEGSRQYF. CDR3 sequence (DNA): TGCGCCAGCAGTGAGGAGGGCTCTAGGCAGTATTTT.

At least ten counts were recorded for this clonotype. J is TRBJ2-5 and V is TRBV4-1; either TRBD1 or TRBD2 may supply D (5 bases each). V gave up 1 base and J gave up 4 bases, with 10 bases separating them. The germline gives CDR1 MGHRA, CDR2 YSYEKL. The CDR3 runs 14 residues. CDR3 nucleotide sequence: TGCGCCAGCAGCCAAGTTGGGGGACGAGAGACCCAGTACTTC. Translating gives CASSQVGGRETQYF.

The V gene is TRBV4-1, the J gene TRBJ2-3, with D perhaps TRBD2 (6 bases). The J call may be in error: the DNA end matches TRBJ2-4 better. Germline V lookup: CDR1 MGHRA, CDR2 YSYEKL. CDR3 length equals 16 residues. The CDR3 bases are TGCGCCAGCAGCCAAGATCGCGGGGCTAGCACAGACATTCAGTACTTC. Its protein is CASSQDRGASTDIQYF.

As concerns this clonotype: The junction and the germline gene differ at one end; a read error may be behind it. The chain employs TRBV7-2 and TRBJ2-4, with TRBD2 matching over 8 bases. CDR1 is SGHTA, CDR2 FQGNSA, per germline. This CDR3 contains 16 residues. The CDR3 DNA is TGTGCCAGCCGCGTAGCGGGGCCGGGGGGAAAAGACACTCAGTATTTC. Translated: CASRVAGPGGKDTQYF.

A note on this clonotype: One junction end disagrees with the germline gene, perhaps due to a read error. This chain connects TRBV24-1 to TRBJ2-3, with 8 positions matching TRBD1. There are 15 residues in the CDR3. Germline values: CDR1 KGHDR, CDR2 SFDVKD. The CDR3 sequence is CAAGTGGRDPDTQYF. CDR3 DNA sequence: TGTGCCGCGGGTACAGGGGGTCGTGACCCAGATACGCAGTACTTT.

V gene TRBV27 combines with J gene TRBJ2-5; 13 nucleotides line up with TRBD2. Near its end, the DNA agrees better with TRBJ2-7, so the J call may be wrong. CDR3 length: 15 amino acids. The V gene's germline CDR1 is MNHEY and CDR2 SMNVEV (reference sequence). In DNA, the CDR3 is TGTGCCAGCAGACGGACTAGCGGGAGTGTATACGAGCAGTACTTC. It encodes CASRRTSGSVYEQYF.

The V call is TRBV30, the J call TRBJ2-1, with D maybe TRBD2 (5 bases). The CDR3 has 12 amino acids. Germline V gene lookup returns CDR1 GTSNPN and CDR2 SVGIG (reference sequence). The germline V and J ends were trimmed by 4 bases and 9 bases, with 13 bases remaining between them. CDR3 bases: TGTGCCTGGAACCCTAGAGGAGGTGAGCAGTTCTTC. Its protein product is CAWNPRGGEQFF.

The chain links TRBV5-1 to TRBJ2-1; D call uncertain. CDR1 is SGHRS and CDR2 is YFSETQ in the germline V gene. Deletions cut 0 bases from V and 3 bases from J, with 16 bases between. The CDR3 runs 17 residues. The CDR3 sequence: CASSLVGRSVDYNEQFF. CDR3 in DNA: TGCGCCAGCAGCTTGGTGGGAAGATCGGTTGACTACAATGAGCAGTTCTTC.

By share of the sample, this clonotype is medium-sized (0.01 to 0.1%). The chain couples TRBV6-1 to TRBJ1-1, with D hard to call. V was trimmed by 2 bases and J by 1 base, leaving 8 bases between them. CDR3 length equals 14 residues. Germline CDR1 reads MNHNS; CDR2 reads SASEGT. The CDR3 bases are TGTGCCAGCAGTGAATACACTAAGAACACTGAAGCTTTCTTT. It yields the protein CASSEYTKNTEAFF.

In regard to this clonotype: The junction shows a germline mismatch at one end, possibly a read error. The V call is TRBV5-1, the J call TRBJ2-4; tentative D call: TRBD2 (6 bases). The CDR3 runs 14 residues. Germline-derived CDR1 and CDR2 are SGHRS and YFSETQ. The chain's CDR3 is CASSFGLLRDTQYF. CDR3 DNA: TGCGCCAGCAGCTTCGGACTACTCAGAGATACGCAGTATTTC.

This clonotype has ten or more counts. This chain uses TRBV7-2 with TRBJ2-1, with unresolved D. Looked up from germline, CDR1 is SGHTA and CDR2 is FQGNSA. V was cut by 0 bases and J by 2 bases, with 11 bases left in between. This CDR3 contains 16 residues. The CDR3 nucleotides are TGTGCCAGCAGCTTAGCGTCGGCTAGTCCCTACAATGAGCAGTTCTTC. Its protein is CASSLASASPYNEQFF.

This clonotype has a handful of counts. This rearrangement joins TRBV7-9 to TRBJ1-1; 7 bases are shared with TRBD1. The CDR3 runs to 14 residues. The junction had 1 base not matched to a gene; V was cut back by 3 bases and J by 0 bases. The germline gives CDR1 SEHNR, CDR2 FQNEAQ (reference sequence). The CDR3 bases are TGTGCCAGCAGCTTGGGACAGATGAACACTGAAGCTTTCTTT. As protein: CASSLGQMNTEAFF.

The chain combines TRBV30 with TRBJ1-4; no clear D gene. This CDR3 contains 15 residues. Trimming took off 3 bases at V and 5 bases at J, with 16 bases between the two ends. The germline V gene encodes CDR1 GTSNPN and CDR2 SVGIG (reference sequence). The chain's CDR3 is CAWSKTSIGNEKLFF. DNA for the CDR3: TGTGCCTGGAGCAAGACGTCAATCGGAAATGAAAAACTGTTTTTT.

The chain carries TRBV27 and TRBJ2-3, with 8 bases lining up with TRBD2. TRBJ2-7 explains the end of the DNA better; the J call may be wrong. CDR1 and CDR2 (germline): MNHEY, SMNVEV (reference sequence). The CDR3 runs 14 residues. CDR3 sequence reads: CAIRALAGTDTQYF. In nucleotides, the CDR3 is TGTGCCATCAGGGCGCTAGCGGGCACAGATACGCAGTACTTC.

Ten or more counts support this clonotype. The gene calls are TRBV7-8 and TRBJ2-3, with 9 bases fitting TRBD2. The V gene end was trimmed by 4 bases and the J gene end by 2 bases; junction bases not matched to a gene: 10. The CDR3 length is 17 residues. The germline V gene encodes CDR1 SGHVS and CDR2 FQNEAQ. In DNA form, the CDR3 reads TGTGCCAGCAGCTCTCCGTTTAGCGGGAGCACCACAGATACGCAGTATTTT. This translates into CASSSPFSGSTTDTQYF. Full variable domain (rest looked up from reference TRBV7-8 and TRBJ2-3): GAGVSQSPRYKVAKRGQDVALRCDPISGHVSLFWYQQALGQGPEFLTYFQNEAQLDKSGLPSDRFFAERPEGSVSTLKIQRTQQEDSAVYLCASSSPFSGSTTDTQYFGPGTRLTVL.

Note on this clonotype: An end of the junction does not agree with germline; a read error may underlie this. The chain joins TRBV6-1 to TRBJ2-4; D assignment may be TRBD1 or TRBD2 (5 bases each). TRBJ2-3 matches the DNA end more closely, so the J call is doubtful. Germline V gene sequence: CDR1 MNHNS, CDR2 SASEGT. There are 14 residues in the CDR3. The DNA for the CDR3 is TGCCCCAGCACGGGGCTGGGAGCCAGAAACACGCAGTATTTT. Residues: CPSTGLGARNTQYF.